These T cell receptor beta chains were read from a single sample in a study of PD-L1 blockade in urothelial cancer. Sequencing used immunoSEQ multiplex PCR; TCRdb keeps in-frame clones, though not all of them. The table shows more than 35,000 clones, with roughly 78% occurring only once. The sequencing used PBMCs, collected around atezolizumab (anti-PD-L1) treatment. The receptors stem from a man aged 70-80 years with urothelial cancer. Each CDR3 is given with its conserved first and last residue. A D gene is named only where the DNA matches it firmly. Some rows have no size entry. The others give once, few or many, or a class for an expanded clone.

.	TRBV5-1	.	TRBJ2-2	TGCGCCAGCAGCTTCTCTGGGGGCAACACCGGGGAGCTGTTTTTT	CASSFSGGNTGELFF
TRBD1	TRBV15	.	TRBJ1-2	TGTGCCACCAGCACGGACAGGGTCTATGGCTACACCTTC	CATSTDRVYGYTF
.	TRBV4-3	.	TRBJ2-7	TGCGCCAGCAGCCAAGAGTACGGGAACTCCTACGAGCAGTACTTC	CASSQEYGNSYEQYF
.	TRBV28	few	TRBJ2-6	TGTGCCAGCAGTCTCGACAGGACGACTACAGGGGCCAACGTCCTGACTTTC	CASSLDRTTTGANVLTF
.	TRBV30	.	TRBJ1-6	TGTGCCTGGAGTATTCGACAGAATAATTCACCCCTCCACTTT	CAWSIRQNNSPLHF
.	TRBV27	once	TRBJ2-3	TGTGCCAGCAGTTTTTCTAACTACGGTACGCAGTATTTT	CASSFSNYGTQYF
TRBD1	TRBV15	.	TRBJ1-5	TGTGCCACCAGCAGAGATAAGGGGACAGGGGGAGGACAGCCCCAGCATTTT	CATSRDKGTGGGQPQHF
TRBD1	TRBV20-1	.	TRBJ1-4	TGCAGTGCCGCAAGGACAGGGGTACTGTTTTTT	CSAARTGVLFF
TRBD1	TRBV11-1	.	TRBJ2-2	TGTGCCAGCAGCACGCGGGACAGGGGGCTGTTCGGGGAGCTGTTTTTT	CASSTRDRGLFGELFF
.	TRBV7-8	.	TRBJ2-1	TGTGCCAGCAGCATTAGACTAAGCGGAGAAGACAATGAGCAGTTCTTC	CASSIRLSGEDNEQFF
TRBD2	TRBV7-6	.	TRBJ2-3	TGTGCCAGCAGCTTAAGGCCAGCGGGAGTGGGAACAGATACGCAGTATTTT	CASSLRPAGVGTDTQYF
.	TRBV7-2	.	TRBJ1-5	TGTGCCAGCAGCTTTTGGGGGCTGGCGGGAGATCAGCCCCAGCATTTT	CASSFWGLAGDQPQHF
.	TRBV5-1	.	TRBJ1-4	TGCGCCAGCAGCCTGGGCCAGTCGAACGAAAAACTGTTTTTT	CASSLGQSNEKLFF
.	TRBV4-1	.	TRBJ2-7	TGCGCCAGCAGCCAAGAAGGCGGATTCTCCTACGAGCAGTACTTC	CASSQEGGFSYEQYF
.	TRBV6-5	.	TRBJ1-2	TGTGCCAGCAGTCGCGACTTTTTCGGCTACACCTTC	CASSRDFFGYTF
TRBD2	TRBV6-1	.	TRBJ2-3	TGTGCCAGCAGTGACCTGGGGACTAGCGGGGGGCCAGATACGCAGTATTTT	CASSDLGTSGGPDTQYF
TRBD1	TRBV2	.	TRBJ1-5	TGTGCCAGCAGGGTGACAGGGGGGGATCAGCCCCAGCATTTT	CASRVTGGDQPQHF
.	TRBV4-1	.	TRBJ1-4	TGCGCCAGCAGCCAAGCAGGTCGAGCTAATGAAAAACTGTTTTTT	CASSQAGRANEKLFF
.	TRBV5-4	.	TRBJ1-6	TGTGCCAGCAGCTTGGTTGGCAGGGGTGTGGATTCACCCCTCCACTTT	CASSLVGRGVDSPLHF
.	TRBV6-1	.	TRBJ1-5	TGTGCCAGCGTCAGGGGTTCTAGCAATCAGCCCCAGCATTTT	CASVRGSSNQPQHF
.	TRBV19	.	TRBJ2-1	TGTGCCAGTAGTATAGTTGCCGGGACTGTCGGGGATGAGCAGTTCTTC	CASSIVAGTVGDEQFF
.	TRBV2	.	TRBJ2-5	TGTGCCAGCAGTGAATGGGCCAGGCCTGGAGAGACCCAGTACTTC	CASSEWARPGETQYF
.	TRBV6-1	.	TRBJ1-1	TGTGCCAGCAGTATCGCGGAACACACTGAAGCTTTCTTT	CASSIAEHTEAFF
TRBD2	TRBV5-1	.	TRBJ2-2	TGCGCCAGCAGCATAGGAGATCTAGCGGGCCCGAACACCGGGGAGCTGTTTTTT	CASSIGDLAGPNTGELFF
TRBD2	TRBV5-1	.	TRBJ2-7	TGCGCCAGCAGCTTGGGGCCTACTAGCGGGAGATACGAGCAGTACTTC	CASSLGPTSGRYEQYF
.	TRBV7-6	.	TRBJ2-3	TGTGCCAGCAGCTGGGGAGGGGGGGATACGCAGTATTTT	CASSWGGGDTQYF
TRBD1	TRBV29-1	.	TRBJ2-7	TGCAGCGCTTCCGGGACAGGACGTTACGAGCAGTACTTC	CSASGTGRYEQYF
.	TRBV5-1	.	TRBJ2-2	TGCGCCAGCAGGCCGGCAGGGGGGCCCGGGGAGCTGTTTTTT	CASRPAGGPGELFF
.	TRBV12-5	once	TRBJ2-1	TGTGCTAGTGGGATTGGGCGGGATCATTACAATGAGCAGTTCTTC	CASGIGRDHYNEQFF
TRBD1	TRBV6-6	.	TRBJ1-6	TGTGCCAGCAGTTACTCGGGGACAGGCCAGACACCCCTCCACTTT	CASSYSGTGQTPLHF
TRBD1	TRBV7-2	.	TRBJ1-2	TGTGCCAGCAGCTTAGACGGGACAGCCCGCAACTATGGCTACACCTTC	CASSLDGTARNYGYTF
TRBD1	TRBV5-1	.	TRBJ1-5	TGCGCCAGCAGCTTGACAGGGGGCAGTCAGCCCCAGCATTTT	CASSLTGGSQPQHF
TRBD2	TRBV5-4	.	TRBJ2-3	TGTGCCAGCAGCTCGGGACTAGCGGGAGAGGGTGATACGCAGTATTTT	CASSSGLAGEGDTQYF
.	TRBV27	.	TRBJ2-7	TGTGCCAGCAGCAGCCGGGGCTACGAGCAGTACTTC	CASSSRGYEQYF
.	TRBV5-4	.	TRBJ1-2	TGTGCCAGCAGCTTTAGGGGGTCCAGGGAGTATGGCTACACCTTC	CASSFRGSREYGYTF
TRBD1	TRBV6-5	.	TRBJ1-2	TGTGCCAGCAGCCCCCCGACAGGGGGATATGGCTACACCTTC	CASSPPTGGYGYTF
.	TRBV7-9	.	TRBJ1-2	TGTGCCAGCAGCTTATTGGGAGGGAGCATTGAGGGCTACACCTTC	CASSLLGGSIEGYTF
.	TRBV29-1	.	TRBJ2-2	TGCAGCGCCCGGGACTGGAACACCGGGGAGCTGTTTTTT	CSARDWNTGELFF
.	TRBV6-1	.	TRBJ1-4	TGTGCCAGCAGTGAGACCAGGGCGAATGAAAAACTGTTTTTT	CASSETRANEKLFF
TRBD2	TRBV7-2	.	TRBJ2-1	TGTGCCAGCAGAACACTAGCGGCCCTGCCGGAGCAGTTCTTC	CASRTLAALPEQFF
TRBD2	TRBV9	.	TRBJ2-1	TGTGCCAGCAGCGTAGGGGGCGGGAGGGCCCGGGAGCAGTTCTTC	CASSVGGGRAREQFF
.	TRBV5-1	.	TRBJ2-2	TGCGCCAGCAGCCCGCGGCCGGTATCGAAGAGTACCGGGGAGCTGTTTTTT	CASSPRPVSKSTGELFF
TRBD1	TRBV19	.	TRBJ1-5	TGTGCCAGTAGTTTTACAGGGGGGGATCAGCCCCAGCATTTT	CASSFTGGDQPQHF
TRBD1	TRBV4-3	.	TRBJ2-5	TGCGCCAGCAGCCAAGGCCGGGGCAGGGGGCCAGAGACCCAGTACTTC	CASSQGRGRGPETQYF
TRBD1	TRBV28	.	TRBJ2-7	TGTGCCAGCAGTTCCGGACAGGGGGTGTACGAGCAGTACTTC	CASSSGQGVYEQYF